These 2 T cell receptor beta chains originate from one sample sequenced in a study of blood T cell repertoires in COVID-19. The protocol was immunoSEQ multiplex PCR, while the TCRdb copy is restricted to in-frame clones and leaves out a portion. The table shows roughly 120,000 clones, with 85% to 90% occurring only once. Sequencing was done on a sample of peripheral blood. These receptors originate from a woman aged 45-65 years with acute or convalescent COVID-19.

The chain has TRBV6-6 and TRBJ1-6; TRBD1 might be the D (6 bases). Germline V gives CDR1 MNHNY, CDR2 SVGAGI (reference sequence). V lost 4 bases to trimming and J lost 14 bases, with 15 bases between them. The CDR3 consists of 13 residues. The CDR3 sequence is CASSSRTDITLHF. The CDR3 DNA reads TGTGCCAGCAGTTCGAGGACAGACATCACCCTCCACTTT.

This clone was detected only a few times. The V call is TRBV7-9, the J call TRBJ1-5, with no clear D. CDR1 is SEHNR, CDR2 FQNEAQ, per germline (reference sequence). The germline V and J ends were trimmed by 5 bases and 7 bases, with 12 bases remaining between them. The CDR3 is 13 residues long. Here the CDR3 DNA reads TGTGCCAGCAGCCCTTCGACAAAACAGCCCCAGCATTTT. Its protein is CASSPSTKQPQHF.